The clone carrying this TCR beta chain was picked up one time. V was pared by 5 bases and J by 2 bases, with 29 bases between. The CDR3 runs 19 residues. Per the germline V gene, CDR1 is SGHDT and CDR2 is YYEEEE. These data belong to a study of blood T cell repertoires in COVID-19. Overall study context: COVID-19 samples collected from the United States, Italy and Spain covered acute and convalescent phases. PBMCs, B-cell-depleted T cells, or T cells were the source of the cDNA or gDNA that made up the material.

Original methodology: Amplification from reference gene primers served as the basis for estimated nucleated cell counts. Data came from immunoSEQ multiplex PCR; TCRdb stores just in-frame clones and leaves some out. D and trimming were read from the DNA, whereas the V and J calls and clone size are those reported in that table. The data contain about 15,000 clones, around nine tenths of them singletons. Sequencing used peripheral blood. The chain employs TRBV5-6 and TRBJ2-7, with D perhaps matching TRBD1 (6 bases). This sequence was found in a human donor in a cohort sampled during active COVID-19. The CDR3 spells CASSFSAILLDSFTYEQYF. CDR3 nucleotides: TGTGCCAGCAGTTTTTCCGCGATCCTATTGGACAGCTTTACCTACGAGCAGTACTTC.